This T cell receptor beta chain was found in a study of T cells in Graves' hyperthyroidism and ophthalmopathy. Germline values: CDR1 MDHEN, CDR2 SYDVKM. Unmatched junction bases numbered 13, after V lost 5 bases and J lost 3 bases. The CDR3 runs to 17 residues. Amplified regions were TCR beta CDR3 sequences from RNA transcripts. The HTBI set primed first-round TCR CDR3 RT-PCR. TCRdb called the multiplex PCR reads again in MiXCR, with one record for every CDR3 protein. The table lists approximately 630,000 distinct CDR3 sequences, around 15% of them singletons. This clonotype has ten or more counts. The J gene is TRBJ2-1, the V gene TRBV28; 7 bases line up with TRBD2. Sample: blood. The TCR was taken from a woman in her 30s with Graves' hyperthyroidism. The CDR3 coding sequence is TGTGCCAGCAGTACCCATGGCGGGGGAGTAGGCTACAATGAGCAGTTCTTC. Amino acids: CASSTHGGGVGYNEQFF.